This entry is about one T cell receptor beta chain. This clonotype was detected a few times. No antigen is known for it. No base-level quality is on record; no much larger clone is a single base apart. Counted from cysteine to phenylalanine, this CDR3 has 14 amino acids. Solely the CDR3 DNA is kept, with 42 bases framed from the first base. V is cut by 0 bases and J by 10 bases, and the space between the germline ends is 18 bases. CDR1 and CDR2 are drawn from the germline V gene (reference sequence): DFQATT, SNEGSKA. The receptor library was made with PCR. Instrument used: Illumina HiSeq 2500. TCR library preparation used molecular barcoding, with unique molecular identifiers applied to normalize quantification of the TCRbeta repertoire. TCRdb cleaned the public reads at Q25 with fastp, built clones with MiXCR and kept in-frame beta chains. Each record represents a unique CDR3 protein, reported with the most common genes and DNA among its rows. The sample table shows around 80,000 distinct CDR3 sequences, and about a sixth are seen once. The ten largest account for 45% to 55% of the sample.

The data are from a study of T-cell reconstitution after alpha-beta-depleted transplantation in children (dated by TCRdb to 2016 to 2017). For context, the study as a whole: The study quantitatively tracked T-cell immune reconstitution after TCRalphabeta/CD19-depleted allogeneic hematopoietic cell transplantation in children using TCR repertoire profiling. On the study overall, not on this receptor specifically: The apparently early recovery of alphabetaT-cell counts about two months after transplant reportedly depended on only several hundred rapidly expanded clones that came from non-depleted graft cells. Over subsequent months, a decline in hyperexpanded clone frequencies was noted, and after one year, T-cell counts and TCRbeta diversity were mostly ascribed to newly produced T cells. In some patients, the high TCRbeta diversity seen at day 60 was put down to recipient T cells and intrathymic progenitors that had survived conditioning.

The treatment or condition label for this specimen denotes: allogeneic hematopoietic cell transplantation with graft depleted of TCRalphabeta T cells and CD19 B cells. Transplant recipients were children who received TCRalphabeta/CD19-depleted allogeneic hematopoietic cell grafts. Sequenced material: PBMCs, mostly from graft donor cells, taken 360 days after TCRalphabeta/CD19-depleted stem cell transplant. The chain is made from TRBV20-1 and TRBJ1-1, with no confidently assigned D gene. The sequence derives from a male patient aged 2-10 years who had a stem cell transplant for acute lymphoblastic leukemia, so the T cells may come from the graft donor. The nucleotide sequence reads as follows: TGCAGTGCTAGAGACCTAGTCCACCCTACTTTAGCTTTCTTT. Protein translation: CSARDLVHPTLAFF.